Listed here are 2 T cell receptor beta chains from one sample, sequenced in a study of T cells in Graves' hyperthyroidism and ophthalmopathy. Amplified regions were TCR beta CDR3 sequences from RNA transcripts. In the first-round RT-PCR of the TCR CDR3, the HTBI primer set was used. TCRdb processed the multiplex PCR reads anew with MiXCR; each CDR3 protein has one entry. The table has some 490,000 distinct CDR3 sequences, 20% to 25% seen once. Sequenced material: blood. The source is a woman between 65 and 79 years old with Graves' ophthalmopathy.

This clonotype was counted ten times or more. This CDR3 is CASGPGLGSEQFF. The CDR3 DNA follows: TGTGCTAGTGGTCCGGGACTAGGGAGTGAGCAGTTCTTC. The genes are TRBV12-5 and TRBJ2-1; 8 nucleotides match TRBD2. V gave up 5 bases and J gave up 9 bases; unmatched junction bases: 6. This CDR3 has 13 residues. In germline, CDR1 is LGHNT, CDR2 FRNRAP.

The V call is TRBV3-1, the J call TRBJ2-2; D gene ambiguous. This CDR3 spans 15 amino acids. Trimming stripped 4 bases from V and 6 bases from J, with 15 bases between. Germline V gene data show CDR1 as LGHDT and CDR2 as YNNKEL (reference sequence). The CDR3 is CASSPPVPSPGELFF. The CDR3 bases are TGTGCCAGCAGCCCCCCTGTCCCGAGCCCCGGGGAGCTGTTTTTT. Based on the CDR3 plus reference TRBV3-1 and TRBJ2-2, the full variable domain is DTAVSQTPKYLVTQMGNDKSIKCEQNLGHDTMYWYKQDSKKFLKIMFSYNNKELIINETVPNRFSPKSPDKAHLNLHINSLELGDSAVYFCASSPPVPSPGELFFGEGSRLTVL.